This T cell receptor beta chain was sequenced during a study of T cells expressing NK-cell markers. For each CDR3 protein, TCRdb gives one entry from its re-call of the 5' RACE reads, without DNA. Here the sample table reports roughly 420,000 distinct CDR3 sequences. CDR1 is SGHNT, CDR2 YYREEE, per germline (reference sequence). The CDR3 sequence is 15 residues long. The sequencing sample was made of blood T cells: a sorted CD56 or NKG2C T cell subset, CD4+ or CD8+ T cells, or bulk PBMC T cells (not recorded which). The sequence was obtained from a woman aged 18-70 years in good health. This chain uses TRBV5-4 with TRBJ2-4; TCRdb's assignment of TRBD1 cannot be checked, as there is no DNA. CDR3: CASSSTGGAKDIQYF.